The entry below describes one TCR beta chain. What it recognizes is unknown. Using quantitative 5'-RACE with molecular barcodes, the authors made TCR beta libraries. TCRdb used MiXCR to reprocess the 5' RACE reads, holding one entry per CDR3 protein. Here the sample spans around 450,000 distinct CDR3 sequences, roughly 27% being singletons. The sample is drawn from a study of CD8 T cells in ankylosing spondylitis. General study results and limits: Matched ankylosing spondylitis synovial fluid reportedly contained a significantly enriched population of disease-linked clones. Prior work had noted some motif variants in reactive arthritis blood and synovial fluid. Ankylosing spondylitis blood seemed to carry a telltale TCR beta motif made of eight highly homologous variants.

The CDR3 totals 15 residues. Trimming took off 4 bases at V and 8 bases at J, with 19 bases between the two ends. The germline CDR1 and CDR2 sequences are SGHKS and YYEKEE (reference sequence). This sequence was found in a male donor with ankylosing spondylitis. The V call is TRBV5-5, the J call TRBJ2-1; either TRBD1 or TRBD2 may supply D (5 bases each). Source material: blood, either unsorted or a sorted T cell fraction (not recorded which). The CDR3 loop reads CASSQGRFDGDEQFF. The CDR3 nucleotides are TGTGCCAGCAGCCAGGGACGGTTCGATGGGGATGAGCAGTTCTTC. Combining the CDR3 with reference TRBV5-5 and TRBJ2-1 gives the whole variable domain DAGVTQSPTHLIKTRGQQVTLRCSPISGHKSVSWYQQVLGQGPQFIFQYYEKEERGRGNFPDRFSARQFPNYSSELNVNALLLGDSALYLCASSQGRFDGDEQFFGPGTRLTVL.